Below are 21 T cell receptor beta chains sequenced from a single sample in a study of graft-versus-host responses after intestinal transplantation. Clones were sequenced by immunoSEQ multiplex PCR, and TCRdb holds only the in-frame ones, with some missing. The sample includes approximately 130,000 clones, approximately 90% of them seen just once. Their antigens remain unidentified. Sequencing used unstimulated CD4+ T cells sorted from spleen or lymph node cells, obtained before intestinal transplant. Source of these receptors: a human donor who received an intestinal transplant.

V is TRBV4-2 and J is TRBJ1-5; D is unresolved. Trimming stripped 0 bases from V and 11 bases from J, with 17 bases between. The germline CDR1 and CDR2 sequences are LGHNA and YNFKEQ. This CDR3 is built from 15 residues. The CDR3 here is CASSQELVTPGAQHF. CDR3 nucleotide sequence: TGTGCCAGCAGCCAAGAATTGGTTACCCCGGGCGCCCAGCATTTT.

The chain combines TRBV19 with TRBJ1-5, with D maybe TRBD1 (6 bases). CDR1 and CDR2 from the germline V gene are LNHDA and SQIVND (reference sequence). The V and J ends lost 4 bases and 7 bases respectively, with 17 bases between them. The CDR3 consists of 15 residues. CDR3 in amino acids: CASSRIAGAGQPQHF. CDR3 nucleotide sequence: TGTGCCAGTAGTAGGATTGCGGGGGCCGGGCAGCCCCAGCATTTT.

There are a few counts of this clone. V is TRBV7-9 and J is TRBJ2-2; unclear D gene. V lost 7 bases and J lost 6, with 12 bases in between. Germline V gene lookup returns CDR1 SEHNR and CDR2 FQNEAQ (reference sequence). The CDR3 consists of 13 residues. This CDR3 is CASIQTGPGELFF. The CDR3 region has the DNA TGTGCCAGCATCCAGACTGGGCCCGGGGAGCTGTTTTTT.

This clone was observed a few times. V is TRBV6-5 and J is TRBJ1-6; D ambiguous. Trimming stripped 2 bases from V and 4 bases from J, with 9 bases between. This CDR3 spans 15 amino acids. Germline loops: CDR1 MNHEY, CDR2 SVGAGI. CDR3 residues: CASSYEGAYNSPLHF. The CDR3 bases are TGTGCCAGCAGTTACGAGGGAGCATATAATTCACCCCTCCACTTT.

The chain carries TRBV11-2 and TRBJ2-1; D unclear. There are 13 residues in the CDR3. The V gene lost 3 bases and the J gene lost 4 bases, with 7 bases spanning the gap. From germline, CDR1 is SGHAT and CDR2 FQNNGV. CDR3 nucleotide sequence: TGTGCCAGCAGCTTCGAAGGGTACAATGAGCAGTTCTTC. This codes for CASSFEGYNEQFF. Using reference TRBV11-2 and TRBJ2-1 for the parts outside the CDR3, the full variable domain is EAGVAQSPRYKIIEKRQSVAFWCNPISGHATLYWYQQILGQGPKLLIQFQNNGVVDDSQLPKDRFSAERLKGVDSTLKIQPAKLEDSAVYLCASSFEGYNEQFFGPGTRLTVL.

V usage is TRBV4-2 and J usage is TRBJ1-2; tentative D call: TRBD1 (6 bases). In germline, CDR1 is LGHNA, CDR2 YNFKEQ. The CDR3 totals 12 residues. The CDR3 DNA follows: TGTGCAGCAGGGGCAGGGCCTCTTGGCTACACCTTC. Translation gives CAAGAGPLGYTF.

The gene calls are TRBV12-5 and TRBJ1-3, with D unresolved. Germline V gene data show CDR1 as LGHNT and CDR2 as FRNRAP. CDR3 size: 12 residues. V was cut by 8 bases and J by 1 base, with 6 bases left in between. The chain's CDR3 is CASLGSGNTIYF. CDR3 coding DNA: TGTGCTAGTTTGGGTTCTGGAAACACCATATATTTT.

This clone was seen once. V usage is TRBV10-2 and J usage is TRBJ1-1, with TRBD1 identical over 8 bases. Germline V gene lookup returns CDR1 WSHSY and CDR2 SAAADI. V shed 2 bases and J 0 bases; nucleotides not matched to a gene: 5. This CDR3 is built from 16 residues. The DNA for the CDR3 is TGCGCCAGCAGTGAGCCCAGGGGGCGGGTGAACACTGAAGCTTTCTTT. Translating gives CASSEPRGRVNTEAFF.

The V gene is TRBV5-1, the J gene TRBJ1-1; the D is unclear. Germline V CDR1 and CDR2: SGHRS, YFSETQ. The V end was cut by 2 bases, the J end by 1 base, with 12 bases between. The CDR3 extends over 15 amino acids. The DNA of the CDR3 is TGCGCCAGCAGCTTACGGACGGGAAAGAACACTGAAGCTTTCTTT. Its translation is CASSLRTGKNTEAFF.

CDR3 loop: CASSAQRDNEQFF. In DNA, the CDR3 is TGCGCCAGCAGTGCCCAGAGGGACAATGAGCAGTTCTTC. This rearrangement joins TRBV10-1 to TRBJ2-1; tentative D call: TRBD2 (5 bases). Between the trimmed V and J ends, which lost 4 bases and 5 bases, there was a span of 9 bases. CDR3 length: 13 residues. The germline V gene has CDR1 WNHNN and CDR2 SYGVQD (reference sequence).

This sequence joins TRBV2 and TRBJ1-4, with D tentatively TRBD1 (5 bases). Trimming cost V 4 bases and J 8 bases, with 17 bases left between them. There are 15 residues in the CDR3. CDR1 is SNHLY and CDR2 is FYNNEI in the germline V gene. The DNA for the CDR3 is TGTGCCAGCAGTGGCTCTACAGGACGGTGGGAAAAACTGTTTTTT. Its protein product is CASSGSTGRWEKLFF. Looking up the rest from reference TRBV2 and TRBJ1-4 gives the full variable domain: EPEVTQTPSHQVTQMGQEVILRCVPISNHLYFYWYRQILGQKVEFLVSFYNNEISEKSEIFDDQFSVERPDGSNFTLKIRSTKLEDSAMYFCASSGSTGRWEKLFFGSGTQLSVL.

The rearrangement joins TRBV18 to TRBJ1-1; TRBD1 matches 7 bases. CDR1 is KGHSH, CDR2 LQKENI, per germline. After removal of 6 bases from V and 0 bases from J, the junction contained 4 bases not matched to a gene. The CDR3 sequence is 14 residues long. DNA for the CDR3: TGTGCCAGCTCGCCGGGACAGTTGAACACTGAAGCTTTCTTT. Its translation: CASSPGQLNTEAFF.

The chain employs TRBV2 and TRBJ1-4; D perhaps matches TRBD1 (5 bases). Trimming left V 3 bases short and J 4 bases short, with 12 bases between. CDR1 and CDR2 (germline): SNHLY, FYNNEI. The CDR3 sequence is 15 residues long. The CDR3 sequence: CASSDGRDHNEKLFF. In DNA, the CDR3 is TGTGCCAGCAGTGATGGAAGGGACCATAATGAAAAACTGTTTTTT.

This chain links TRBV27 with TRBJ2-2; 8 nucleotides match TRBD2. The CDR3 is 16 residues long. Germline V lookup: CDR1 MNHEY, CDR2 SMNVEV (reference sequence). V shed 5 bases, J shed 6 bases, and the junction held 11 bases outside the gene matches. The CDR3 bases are TGTGCCAGCAGTCAGAGGGGACTAGTGACGTCCGGGGAGCTGTTTTTT. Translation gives CASSQRGLVTSGELFF.

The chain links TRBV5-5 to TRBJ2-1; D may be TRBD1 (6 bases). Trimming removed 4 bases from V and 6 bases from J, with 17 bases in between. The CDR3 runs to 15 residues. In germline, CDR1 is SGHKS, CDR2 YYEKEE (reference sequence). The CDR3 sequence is CASSERQVGPNEQFF. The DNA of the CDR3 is TGTGCCAGCAGCGAGCGACAGGTTGGGCCCAATGAGCAGTTCTTC.

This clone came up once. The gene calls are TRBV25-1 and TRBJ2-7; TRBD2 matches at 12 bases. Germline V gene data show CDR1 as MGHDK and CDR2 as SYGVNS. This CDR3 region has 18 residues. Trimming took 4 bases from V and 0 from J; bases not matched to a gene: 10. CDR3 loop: CASSGRLAGETYSYEQYF. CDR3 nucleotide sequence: TGTGCCAGCAGTGGTCGACTAGCGGGGGAAACTTACTCCTACGAGCAGTACTTC.

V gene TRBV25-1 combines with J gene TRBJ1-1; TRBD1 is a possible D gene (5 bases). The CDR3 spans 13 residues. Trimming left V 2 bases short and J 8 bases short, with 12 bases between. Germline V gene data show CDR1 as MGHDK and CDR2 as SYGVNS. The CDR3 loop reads CASSEGRRGEAFF. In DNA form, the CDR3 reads TGTGCCAGCAGTGAAGGTCGTCGGGGGGAAGCTTTCTTT.

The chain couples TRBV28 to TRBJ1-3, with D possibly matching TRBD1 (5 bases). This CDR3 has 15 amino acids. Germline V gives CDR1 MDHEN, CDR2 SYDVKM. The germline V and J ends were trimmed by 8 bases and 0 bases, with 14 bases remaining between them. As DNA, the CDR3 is TGTGCCAGCCACCCTGGGGGTTTCTCTGGAAACACCATATATTTT. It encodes CASHPGGFSGNTIYF.

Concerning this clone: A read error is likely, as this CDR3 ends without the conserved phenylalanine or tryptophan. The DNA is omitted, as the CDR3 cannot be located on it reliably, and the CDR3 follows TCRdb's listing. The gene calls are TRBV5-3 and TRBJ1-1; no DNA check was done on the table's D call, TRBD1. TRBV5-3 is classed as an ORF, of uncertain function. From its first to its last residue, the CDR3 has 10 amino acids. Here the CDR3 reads CARSLIRDSA.

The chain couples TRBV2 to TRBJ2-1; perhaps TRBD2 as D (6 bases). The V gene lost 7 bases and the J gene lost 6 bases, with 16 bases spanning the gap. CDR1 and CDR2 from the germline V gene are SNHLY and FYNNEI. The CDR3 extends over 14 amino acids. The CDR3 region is CASIGGWQVNEQFF. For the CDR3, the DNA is TGTGCCAGCATTGGGGGGTGGCAAGTCAATGAGCAGTTCTTC.

CDR3 residues: CASRPGQGNNQPQHF. DNA for the CDR3: TGTGCCAGCAGACCGGGACAGGGGAACAATCAGCCCCAGCATTTT. V is TRBV6-1 and J is TRBJ1-5; TRBD1 matches at 10 bases. The CDR3 loop spans 15 amino acids. Trimming at V came to 6 bases and at J to 3 bases, leaving 5 bases not matched to a gene. Germline CDR1 MNHNS, CDR2 SASEGT.